The T cell receptor (beta chain) under discussion was sequenced for a study of blood T cell repertoires in COVID-19. Study summary: Sample material is recorded as cDNA or gDNA derived from T cells, B-cell-depleted T cells, or PBMCs.

The germline CDR1 and CDR2 sequences are SGHRS and YFSETQ. CDR3 length equals 15 residues. V dropped 0 bases and J dropped 8 bases, with 17 bases sitting between them. TCRdb keeps only in-frame clones here, not all; method: immunoSEQ multiplex PCR. The profile shows roughly 47,000 clones, 82% of them singletons. The clonotype comes from a woman aged 65 to 85 with acute or convalescent COVID-19. The chain is built from TRBV5-1 and TRBJ1-2; weak D call: TRBD1 (6 bases). Sequencing used peripheral blood. The CDR3 DNA reads as TGCGCCAGCAGCTTGGGTGGGGGCCCCTTGGGCGGCTACACCTTC. Amino acid sequence: CASSLGGGPLGGYTF.